Here is one T cell receptor (beta chain) with its context. The sample originates from a study of cytomegalovirus exposure and HLA in healthy donors. Clones were read by immunoSEQ multiplex PCR, and TCRdb kept only the in-frame ones, dropping some. Of 160,000 or so clones in the sample, 86% are singletons; the top ten hold less than 3.5%. The V and J ends lost 6 bases and 2 bases respectively, with 12 bases between them. The CDR3 has 14 residues. Germline V gene lookup returns CDR1 MNHNY and CDR2 SVGAGI (reference sequence). The V and J genes are TRBV6-6 and TRBJ2-3; TRBD2 is a possible D gene (6 bases). Sequenced input: PBMCs. The origin of this receptor is a man younger than 30 in good health and CMV-seropositive. CDR3 bases: TGTGCCAGCAGCACGGGACTGAACACAGATACGCAGTATTTT. Amino acid sequence: CASSTGLNTDTQYF.